A single sample is the source of the 6 T cell receptor beta chains below, sequenced in a study of T cell changes during pregnancy in multiple sclerosis. The table came from immunoSEQ multiplex PCR; TCRdb's copy has only in-frame clones and leaves some out. The sample contains some 80,000 clones, around 94% of which appear only once. The sample here was CD4+ T cells from peripheral blood mononuclear cells, taken after pregnancy. The receptors come from a female donor with multiple sclerosis, enrolled in a pregnancy study.

The gene calls are TRBV19 and TRBJ2-1; tentative D call: TRBD1 (6 bases). The germline V gene encodes CDR1 LNHDA and CDR2 SQIVND (reference sequence). This CDR3 comprises 13 residues. V was pared by 9 bases and J by 4 bases, with 13 bases between. The CDR3 coding sequence is TGTGCCAGCGCCACAGGGAATTACAATGAGCAGTTCTTC. This translates into CASATGNYNEQFF.

This clone was recorded once. The genes are TRBV4-2 and TRBJ2-7, with 8 bases lining up with TRBD1. CDR3 size: 14 residues. Unmatched junction bases numbered 7, after V lost 4 bases and J lost 5 bases. Germline V lookup: CDR1 LGHNA, CDR2 YNFKEQ. The DNA for the CDR3 is TGTGCCAGCAGCCCGGGACAGGCTCAACACGAGCAGTACTTC. This codes for CASSPGQAQHEQYF.

The chain combines TRBV15 with TRBJ2-7, with TRBD2 as a possible D gene (5 bases). The ends were cut back, 0 bases at V and 3 bases at J, with 12 bases in the middle. From germline, CDR1 is LNHNV and CDR2 YYDKDF (reference sequence). The CDR3 loop spans 15 amino acids. CDR3 sequence reads: CATSRDRGSGYEQYF. The CDR3 coding sequence is TGTGCCACCAGCAGAGATCGAGGGAGCGGCTACGAGCAGTACTTC.

The chain is built from TRBV28 and TRBJ1-2, with 9 nucleotides matching TRBD1. CDR1 and CDR2 from the germline V gene are MDHEN and SYDVKM. Trimming at V came to 2 bases and at J to 5 bases, leaving 3 bases not matched to a gene. The CDR3 consists of 14 residues. CDR3 bases: TGTGCCAGCAGTTTAAACAGGGGGCAATATGGCTACACCTTC. It is translated as CASSLNRGQYGYTF.

This chain connects TRBV21-1 to TRBJ2-3; the tabulated D call, TRBD2, remains unverified against the DNA. TRBV21-1 is classified as a pseudogene. The CDR3 covers 16 residues. The CDR3 bases are TGTGCCAGCAGCAATGGGGAGCCGGAGGGCCCAGATACGCAGTATTTT. This encodes CASSNGEPEGPDTQYF.

The V call is TRBV5-1, the J call TRBJ2-7; 9 bases map to TRBD1. CDR3 length: 14 residues. V shed 4 bases and J 3 bases; nucleotides not matched to a gene: 5. Germline CDR1 and CDR2: SGHRS and YFSETQ. This CDR3 reads CASSEPGQGYEQYF. The CDR3 bases are TGCGCCAGCAGCGAACCGGGACAGGGCTACGAGCAGTACTTC.